This TCR beta chain was obtained from a study of cytomegalovirus exposure and HLA in healthy donors. A multiplex PCR was run with 60 Vbeta primers and 13 Jbeta primers. Sequencing was performed with immunoSEQ multiplex PCR; in TCRdb, only in-frame clones are kept and a portion is missing. This sample has approximately 190,000 clones; approximately 82% occur once, and the top ten carry 1.5% to 2%. The receptor's source is a man aged 40-49 years in good health and CMV-seropositive. The source material was PBMCs.

CDR3 amino acids: CASSQDPSGREQYF. CDR3 sequence (DNA): TGCGCCAGCAGCCAAGATCCCAGCGGGAGGGAGCAGTACTTC. The chain links TRBV4-3 to TRBJ2-7; 9 bases line up with TRBD2. The CDR3 is 14 amino acids. V gave up 0 bases and J gave up 7 bases; unmatched junction bases: 4. Looked up from germline, CDR1 is LGHNA and CDR2 is YSLEER.